This TCR beta chain was documented in a study of blood T cell repertoires in COVID-19. Self-reported history from a screening survey and questionnaire set each donor's cohort. Recovered status in Cohort 3 required two negative PCRs, clearance, or symptom resolution. As originally analysed: Using reference gene primer amplification, nucleated cell counts were estimated. Only in-frame clones appear in the TCRdb table, and some are missing; sequencing was by immunoSEQ multiplex PCR. That table furnishes V, J and clone size, whereas the DNA furnished D and trimming. The sample shows 220,000 or so clones, 86% of them seen only once. The germline V and J ends were trimmed by 4 bases and 2 bases, with 8 bases remaining between them. The CDR3 is 13 amino acids. Germline lookup yields CDR1 LGHDT and CDR2 YNNKEL (reference sequence).

The TCR was taken from a woman in her 50s who had recovered from COVID-19. V is TRBV3-1 (or the pseudogene TRBV3-2) and J is TRBJ2-5; no firm D call. Sequencing was done on a sample of PBMCs or T cells enriched from blood (not recorded which). The CDR3, as DNA: TGTGCCAGCAGCCCCGTTCTGCAAGAGACCCAGTACTTC. This gives the protein CASSPVLQETQYF.